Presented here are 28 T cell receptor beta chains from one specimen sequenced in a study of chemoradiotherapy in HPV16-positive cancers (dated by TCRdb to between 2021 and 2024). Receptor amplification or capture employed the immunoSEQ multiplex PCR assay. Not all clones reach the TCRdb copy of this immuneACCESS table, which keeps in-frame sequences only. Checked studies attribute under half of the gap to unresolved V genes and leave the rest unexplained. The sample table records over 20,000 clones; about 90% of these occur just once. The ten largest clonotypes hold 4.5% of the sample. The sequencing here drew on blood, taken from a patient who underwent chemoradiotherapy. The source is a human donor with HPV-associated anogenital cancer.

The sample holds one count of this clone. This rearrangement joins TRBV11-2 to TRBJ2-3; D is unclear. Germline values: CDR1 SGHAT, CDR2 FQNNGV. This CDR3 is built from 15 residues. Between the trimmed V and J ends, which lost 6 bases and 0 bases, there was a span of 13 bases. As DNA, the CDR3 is TGTGCCAGCAGTGCTAGGCCCCCTAGCACAGATACGCAGTATTTT. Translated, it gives CASSARPPSTDTQYF.

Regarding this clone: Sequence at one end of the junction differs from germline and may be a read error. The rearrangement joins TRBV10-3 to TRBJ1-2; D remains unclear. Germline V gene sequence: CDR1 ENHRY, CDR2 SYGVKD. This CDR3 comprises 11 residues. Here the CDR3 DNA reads TGTGCCAACAGTGCAGGCCGGGACTACACCTTC. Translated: CANSAGRDYTF.

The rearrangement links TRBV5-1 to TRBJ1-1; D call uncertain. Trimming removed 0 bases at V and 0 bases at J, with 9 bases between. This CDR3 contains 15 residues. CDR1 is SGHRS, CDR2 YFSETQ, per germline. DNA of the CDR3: TGCGCCAGCAGCTTGGGACCGTCCGTGAACACTGAAGCTTTCTTT. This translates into CASSLGPSVNTEAFF.

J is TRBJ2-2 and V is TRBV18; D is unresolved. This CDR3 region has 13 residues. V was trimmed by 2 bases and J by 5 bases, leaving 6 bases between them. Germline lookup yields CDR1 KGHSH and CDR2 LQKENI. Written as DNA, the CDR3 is TGTGCCAGCTCACCAGAACAGACCGGGGAGCTGTTTTTT. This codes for CASSPEQTGELFF.

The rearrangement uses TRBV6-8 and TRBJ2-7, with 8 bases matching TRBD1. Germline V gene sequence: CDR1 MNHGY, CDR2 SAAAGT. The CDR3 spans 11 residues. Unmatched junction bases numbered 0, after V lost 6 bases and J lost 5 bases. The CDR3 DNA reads TGTGCCAGCAGGACAGGGGACGAGCAGTACTTC. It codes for CASRTGDEQYF.

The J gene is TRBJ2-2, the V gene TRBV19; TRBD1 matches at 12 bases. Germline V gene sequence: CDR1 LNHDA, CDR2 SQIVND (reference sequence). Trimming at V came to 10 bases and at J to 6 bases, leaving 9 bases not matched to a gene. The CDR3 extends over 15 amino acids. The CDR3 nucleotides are TGTGCCACTCCCCGGGGACAGGGGGCATCCGGGGAGCTGTTTTTT. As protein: CATPRGQGASGELFF.

CDR3 nucleotides: TGCGCCAGCAGACCGGGACAGGGAAGGGCCGGGGAGCTGTTTTTT. Protein: CASRPGQGRAGELFF. The V and J genes are TRBV4-1 and TRBJ2-2; 9 nucleotides agree with TRBD1. The germline CDR1 and CDR2 sequences are MGHRA and YSYEKL. This CDR3 comprises 15 residues. V lost 6 bases and J lost 6; bases outside the gene matches: 8.

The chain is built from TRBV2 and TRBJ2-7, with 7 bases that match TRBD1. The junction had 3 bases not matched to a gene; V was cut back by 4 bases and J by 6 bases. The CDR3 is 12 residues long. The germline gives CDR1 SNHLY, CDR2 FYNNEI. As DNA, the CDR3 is TGTGCCAGCAGTGTGGGACAGCTCGAGCAGTACTTC. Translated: CASSVGQLEQYF.

CDR3 DNA sequence: TGTGCCAGCAGCTTGGGACAGACTACCACAGATACGCAGTATTTT. This encodes CASSLGQTTTDTQYF. The gene calls are TRBV7-8 and TRBJ2-3, with 7 bases that match TRBD1. Germline V gene lookup returns CDR1 SGHVS and CDR2 FQNEAQ. J gave up 2 bases and V 3 bases, and 5 bases lay outside the gene matches. The CDR3 is 15 amino acids. Drawing the rest from reference TRBV7-8 and TRBJ2-3, the complete variable domain is GAGVSQSPRYKVAKRGQDVALRCDPISGHVSLFWYQQALGQGPEFLTYFQNEAQLDKSGLPSDRFFAERPEGSVSTLKIQRTQQEDSAVYLCASSLGQTTTDTQYFGPGTRLTVL.

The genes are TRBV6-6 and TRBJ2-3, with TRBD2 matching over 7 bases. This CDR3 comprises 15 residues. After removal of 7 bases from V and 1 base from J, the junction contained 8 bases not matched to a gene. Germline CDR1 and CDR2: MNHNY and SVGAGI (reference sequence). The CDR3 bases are TGTGCCAGCACCCTCACGGGGGGACGCACAGATACGCAGTATTTT. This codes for CASTLTGGRTDTQYF.

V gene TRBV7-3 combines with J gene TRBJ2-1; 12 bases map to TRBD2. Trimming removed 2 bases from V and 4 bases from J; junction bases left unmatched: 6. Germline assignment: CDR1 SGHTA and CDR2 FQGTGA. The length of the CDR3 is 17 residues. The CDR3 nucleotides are TGTGCCAGCAGCTTACAGGCTAGCGGGAGGGGATACAATGAGCAGTTCTTC. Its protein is CASSLQASGRGYNEQFF.

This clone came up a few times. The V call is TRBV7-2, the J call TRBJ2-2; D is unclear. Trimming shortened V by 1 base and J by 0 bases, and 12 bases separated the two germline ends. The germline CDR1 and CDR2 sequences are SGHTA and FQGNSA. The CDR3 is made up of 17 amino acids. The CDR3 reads CASSLDLRTANTGELFF. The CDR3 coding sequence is TGTGCCAGCAGCTTAGACCTGCGTACCGCGAACACCGGGGAGCTGTTTTTT.

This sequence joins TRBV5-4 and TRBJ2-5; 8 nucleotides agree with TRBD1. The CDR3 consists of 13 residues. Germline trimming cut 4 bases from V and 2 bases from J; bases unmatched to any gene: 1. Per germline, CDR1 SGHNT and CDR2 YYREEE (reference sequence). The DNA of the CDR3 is TGTGCCAGCAGCCGGACAGGGCAAGAGACCCAGTACTTC. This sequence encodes CASSRTGQETQYF. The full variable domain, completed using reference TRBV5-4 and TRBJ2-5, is ETGVTQSPTHLIKTRGQQVTLRCSSQSGHNTVSWYQQALGQGPQFIFQYYREEENGRGNFPPRFSGLQFPNYSSELNVNALELDDSALYLCASSRTGQETQYFGPGTRLLVL.

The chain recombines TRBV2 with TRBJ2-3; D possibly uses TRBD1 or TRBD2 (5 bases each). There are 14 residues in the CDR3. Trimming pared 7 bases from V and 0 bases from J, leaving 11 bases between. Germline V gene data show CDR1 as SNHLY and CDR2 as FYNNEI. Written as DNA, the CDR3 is TGTGCCAGCATTACCGGGGCTAGCACAGATACGCAGTATTTT. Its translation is CASITGASTDTQYF.

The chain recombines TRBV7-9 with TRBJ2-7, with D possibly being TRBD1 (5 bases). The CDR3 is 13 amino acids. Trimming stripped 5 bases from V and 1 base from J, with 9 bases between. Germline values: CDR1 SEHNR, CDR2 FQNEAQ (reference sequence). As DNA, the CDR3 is TGTGCCAGCAGCCGTGACAGTTCCTACGAGCAGTACTTC. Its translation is CASSRDSSYEQYF.

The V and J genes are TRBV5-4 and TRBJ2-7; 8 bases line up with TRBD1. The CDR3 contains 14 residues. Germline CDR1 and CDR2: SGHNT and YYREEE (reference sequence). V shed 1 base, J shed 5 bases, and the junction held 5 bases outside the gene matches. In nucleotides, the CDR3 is TGTGCCAGCAGCTTGAACAGGGGGGATCACGAGCAGTACTTC. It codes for CASSLNRGDHEQYF. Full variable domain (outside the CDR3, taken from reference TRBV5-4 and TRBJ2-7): ETGVTQSPTHLIKTRGQQVTLRCSSQSGHNTVSWYQQALGQGPQFIFQYYREEENGRGNFPPRFSGLQFPNYSSELNVNALELDDSALYLCASSLNRGDHEQYFGPGTRLTVT.

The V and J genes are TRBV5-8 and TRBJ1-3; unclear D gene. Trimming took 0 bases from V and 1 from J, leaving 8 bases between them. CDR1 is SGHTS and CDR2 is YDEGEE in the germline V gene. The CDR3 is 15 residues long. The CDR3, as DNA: TGTGCCAGCAGCTTGGCAGGATTATCTGGAAACACCATATATTTT. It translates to CASSLAGLSGNTIYF.

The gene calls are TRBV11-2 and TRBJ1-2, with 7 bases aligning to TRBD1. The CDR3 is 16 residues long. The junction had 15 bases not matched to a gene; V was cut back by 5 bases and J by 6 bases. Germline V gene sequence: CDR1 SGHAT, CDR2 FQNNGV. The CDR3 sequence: CASSPGGRLVLDGYTF. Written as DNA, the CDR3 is TGTGCCAGCAGCCCAGGGGGGCGACTTGTCCTGGATGGCTACACCTTC.

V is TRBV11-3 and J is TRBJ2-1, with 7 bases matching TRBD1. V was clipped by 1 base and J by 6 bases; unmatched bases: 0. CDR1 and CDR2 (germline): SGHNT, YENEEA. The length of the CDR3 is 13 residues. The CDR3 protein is CASSLGQGNEQFF. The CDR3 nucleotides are TGTGCCAGCAGCTTAGGACAGGGCAATGAGCAGTTCTTC.

CDR3: CATKKGASNTGELFF. CDR3 coding DNA: TGTGCCACAAAAAAGGGGGCATCGAACACCGGGGAGCTGTTTTTT. The chain links TRBV6-5 to TRBJ2-2; 7 nucleotides match TRBD1. With 10 bases clipped from V and 0 bases from J, the junction kept 8 bases outside the gene matches. Germline lookup yields CDR1 MNHEY and CDR2 SVGAGI. The CDR3 covers 15 residues.

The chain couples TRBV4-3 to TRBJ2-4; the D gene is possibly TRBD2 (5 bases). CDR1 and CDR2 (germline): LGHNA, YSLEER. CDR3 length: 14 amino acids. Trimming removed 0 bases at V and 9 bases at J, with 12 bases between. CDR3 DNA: TGCGCCAGCAGCCAAGATGAGGGTAATACCATTCAGTACTTC. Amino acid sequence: CASSQDEGNTIQYF.

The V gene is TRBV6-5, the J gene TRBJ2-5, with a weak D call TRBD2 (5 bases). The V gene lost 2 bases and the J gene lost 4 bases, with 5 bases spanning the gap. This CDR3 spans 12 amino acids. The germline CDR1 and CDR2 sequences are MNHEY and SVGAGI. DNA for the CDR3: TGTGCCAGCAGTTACGGAGGAGAGACCCAGTACTTC. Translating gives CASSYGGETQYF.

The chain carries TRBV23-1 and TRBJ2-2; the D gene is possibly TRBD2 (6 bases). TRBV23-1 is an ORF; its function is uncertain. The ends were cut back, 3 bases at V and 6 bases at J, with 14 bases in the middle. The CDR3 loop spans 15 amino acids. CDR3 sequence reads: CASSHDRESSGELFF. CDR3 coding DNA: TGCGCCAGCAGTCACGACCGGGAGTCGTCCGGGGAGCTGTTTTTT.

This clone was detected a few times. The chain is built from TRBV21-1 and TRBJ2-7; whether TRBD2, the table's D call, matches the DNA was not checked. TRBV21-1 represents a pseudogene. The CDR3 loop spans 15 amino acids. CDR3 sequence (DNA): TGTGCCAGCAGCTGCGGGCGGTTCACTACCTACGAGCAGTACTTC. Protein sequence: CASSCGRFTTYEQYF.

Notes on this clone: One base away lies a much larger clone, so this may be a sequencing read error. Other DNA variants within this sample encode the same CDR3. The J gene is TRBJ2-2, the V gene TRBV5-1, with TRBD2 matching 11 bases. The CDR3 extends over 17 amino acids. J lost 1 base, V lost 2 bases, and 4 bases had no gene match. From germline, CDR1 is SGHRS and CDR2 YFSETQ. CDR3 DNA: TGCGCCAGCAGCTTCACCGGGACTAGCGGGAACACCGGGGAGCTGTTTTTT. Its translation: CASSFTGTSGNTGELFF.

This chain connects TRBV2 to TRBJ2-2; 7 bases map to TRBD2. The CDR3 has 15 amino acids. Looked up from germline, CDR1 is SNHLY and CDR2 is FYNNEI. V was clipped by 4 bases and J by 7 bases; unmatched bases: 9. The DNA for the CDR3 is TGTGCCAGCAGTGTACTTGCGGGGGTGGTCGGGGAGCTGTTTTTT. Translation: CASSVLAGVVGELFF.

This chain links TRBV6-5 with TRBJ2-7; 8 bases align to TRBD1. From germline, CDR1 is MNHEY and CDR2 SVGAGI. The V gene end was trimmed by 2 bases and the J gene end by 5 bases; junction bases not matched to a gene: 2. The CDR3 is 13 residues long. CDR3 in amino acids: CASSYTGGNEQYF. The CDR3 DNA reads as TGTGCCAGCAGTTACACAGGGGGTAACGAGCAGTACTTC.

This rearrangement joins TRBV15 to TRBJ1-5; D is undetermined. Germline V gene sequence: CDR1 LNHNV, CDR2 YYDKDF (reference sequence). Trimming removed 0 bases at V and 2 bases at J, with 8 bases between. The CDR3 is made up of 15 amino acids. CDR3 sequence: CATSRDITGNQPQHF. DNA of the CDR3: TGTGCCACCAGCAGAGATATTACAGGCAATCAGCCCCAGCATTTT.